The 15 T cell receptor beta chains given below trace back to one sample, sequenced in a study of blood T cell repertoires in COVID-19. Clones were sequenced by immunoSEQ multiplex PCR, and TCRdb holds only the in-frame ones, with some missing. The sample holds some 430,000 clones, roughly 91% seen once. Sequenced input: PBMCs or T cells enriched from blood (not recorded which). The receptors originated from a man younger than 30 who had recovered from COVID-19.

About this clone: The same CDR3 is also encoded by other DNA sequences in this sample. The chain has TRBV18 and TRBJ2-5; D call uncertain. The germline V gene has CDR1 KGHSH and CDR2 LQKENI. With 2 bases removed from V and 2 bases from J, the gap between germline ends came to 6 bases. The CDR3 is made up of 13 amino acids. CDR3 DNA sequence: TGTGCCAGCTCACCAGGGCAGCAAGAGACCCAGTACTTC. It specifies CASSPGQQETQYF.

Written as DNA, the CDR3 is TGTGCCAGCAGCCAGGGCAGCCTAACCTACGAGCAGTACTTC. Amino acid sequence: CASSQGSLTYEQYF. This chain connects TRBV3-1 (or the pseudogene TRBV3-2) to TRBJ2-7; D call uncertain. CDR1 LGHDT and CDR2 YNNKEL come from the germline V gene (reference sequence). V was trimmed by 3 bases and J by 2 bases, leaving 11 bases between them. CDR3 length: 14 residues.

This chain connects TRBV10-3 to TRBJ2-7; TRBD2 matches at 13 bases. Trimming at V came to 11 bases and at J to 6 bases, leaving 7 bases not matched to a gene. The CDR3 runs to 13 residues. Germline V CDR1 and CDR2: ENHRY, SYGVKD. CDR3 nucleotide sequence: TGTGCCGGCAGACTAGCGGGAGGTACCGAGCAGTACTTC. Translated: CAGRLAGGTEQYF.

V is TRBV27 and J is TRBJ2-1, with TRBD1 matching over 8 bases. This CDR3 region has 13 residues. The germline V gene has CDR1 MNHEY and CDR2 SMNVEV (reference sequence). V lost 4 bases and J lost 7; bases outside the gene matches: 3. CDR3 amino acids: CASSSGGLNEQFF. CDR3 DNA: TGTGCCAGCAGTTCAGGGGGCCTTAATGAGCAGTTCTTC.

The CDR3 DNA reads TGCAGCGTCTCCTGGGGGCAGACTGAAGCTTTCTTT. Its protein is CSVSWGQTEAFF. The J gene is TRBJ1-1, the V gene TRBV29-1; weak D call: TRBD1 (6 bases). Germline CDR1 and CDR2: SQVTM and ANQGSEA. V dropped 6 bases and J dropped 5 bases, with 13 bases sitting between them. This CDR3 spans 12 amino acids.

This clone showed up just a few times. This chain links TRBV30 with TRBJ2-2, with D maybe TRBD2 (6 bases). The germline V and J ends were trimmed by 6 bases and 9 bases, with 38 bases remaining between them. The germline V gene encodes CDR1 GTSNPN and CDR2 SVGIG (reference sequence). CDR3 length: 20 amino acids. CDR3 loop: CACTSSANQLVNEETRELFF. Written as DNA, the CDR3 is TGTGCCTGTACCTCTAGCGCAAATCAGCTCGTAAACGAAGAAACCAGGGAGCTGTTTTTT.

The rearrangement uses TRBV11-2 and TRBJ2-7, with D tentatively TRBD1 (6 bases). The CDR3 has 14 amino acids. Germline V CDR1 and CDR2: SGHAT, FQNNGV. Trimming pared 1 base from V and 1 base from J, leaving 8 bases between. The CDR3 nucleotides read TGTGCCAGCAGCTTAGGAGGGACATCCTACGAGCAGTACTTC. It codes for CASSLGGTSYEQYF.

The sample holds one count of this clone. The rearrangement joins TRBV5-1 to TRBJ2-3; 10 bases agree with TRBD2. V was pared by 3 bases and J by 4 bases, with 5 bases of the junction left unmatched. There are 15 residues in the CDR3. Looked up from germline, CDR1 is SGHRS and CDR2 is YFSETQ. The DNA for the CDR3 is TGCGCCAGCAGCTCATTAGCGGGAGGTGCAGATACGCAGTATTTT. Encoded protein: CASSSLAGGADTQYF. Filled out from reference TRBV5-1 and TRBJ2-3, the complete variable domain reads KAGVTQTPRYLIKTRGQQVTLSCSPISGHRSVSWYQQTPGQGLQFLFEYFSETQRNKGNFPGRFSGRQFSNSRSEMNVSTLELGDSALYLCASSSLAGGADTQYFGPGTRLTVL.

CDR3: CASSSRRSTEAFF. CDR3 DNA: TGTGCCAGCAGCTCCCGAAGGAGTACTGAAGCTTTCTTT. The chain recombines TRBV11-2 with TRBJ1-1; D is ambiguous. The V end was cut by 4 bases, the J end by 5 bases, with 11 bases between. The CDR3 length is 13 residues. The germline CDR1 and CDR2 sequences are SGHAT and FQNNGV.

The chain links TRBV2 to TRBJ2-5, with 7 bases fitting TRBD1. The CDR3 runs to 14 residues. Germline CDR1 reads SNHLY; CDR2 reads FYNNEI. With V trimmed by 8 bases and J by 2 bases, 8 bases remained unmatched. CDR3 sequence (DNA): TGTGCCAGCGGGGACAGACTGGAACAAGAGACCCAGTACTTC. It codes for CASGDRLEQETQYF.

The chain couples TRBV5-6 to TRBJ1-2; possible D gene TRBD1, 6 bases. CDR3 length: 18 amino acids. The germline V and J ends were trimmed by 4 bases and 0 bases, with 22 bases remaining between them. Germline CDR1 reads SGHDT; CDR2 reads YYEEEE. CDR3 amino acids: CASSMMGATKGPNYGYTF. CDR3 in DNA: TGTGCCAGCAGCATGATGGGGGCAACAAAGGGTCCTAACTATGGCTACACCTTC.

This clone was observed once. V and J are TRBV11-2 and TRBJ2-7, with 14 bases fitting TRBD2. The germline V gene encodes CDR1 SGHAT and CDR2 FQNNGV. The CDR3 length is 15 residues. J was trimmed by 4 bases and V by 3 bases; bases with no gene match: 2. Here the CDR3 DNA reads TGTGCCAGCAGCTTCGGGACTAGCGGGAGTTACGAGCAGTACTTC. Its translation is CASSFGTSGSYEQYF.

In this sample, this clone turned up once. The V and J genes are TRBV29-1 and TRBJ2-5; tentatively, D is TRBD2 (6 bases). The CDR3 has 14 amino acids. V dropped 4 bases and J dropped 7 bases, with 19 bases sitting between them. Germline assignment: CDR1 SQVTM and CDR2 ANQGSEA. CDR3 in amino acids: CSVGGDGAVRTQYF. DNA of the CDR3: TGCAGCGTTGGGGGGGATGGGGCCGTTAGGACCCAGTACTTC.

CDR3 sequence reads: CATSRGGGTTEAFF. The CDR3 DNA reads TGTGCCACCAGCAGAGGGGGTGGGACAACTGAAGCTTTCTTT. The chain is built from TRBV15 and TRBJ1-1; weak D call: TRBD1 (6 bases). The germline V gene encodes CDR1 LNHNV and CDR2 YYDKDF (reference sequence). This CDR3 region has 14 residues. Trimming cost V 1 base and J 5 bases, with 11 bases left between them.

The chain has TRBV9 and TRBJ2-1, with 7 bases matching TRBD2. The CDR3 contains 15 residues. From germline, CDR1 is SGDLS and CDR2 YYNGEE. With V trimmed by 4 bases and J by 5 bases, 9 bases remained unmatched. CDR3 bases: TGTGCCAGCAGCCTCGCCGCGGGAGCGAACAATGAGCAGTTCTTC. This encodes CASSLAAGANNEQFF. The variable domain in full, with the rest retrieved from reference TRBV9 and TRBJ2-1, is DSGVTQTPKHLITATGQRVTLRCSPRSGDLSVYWYQQSLDQGLQFLIQYYNGEERAKGNILERFSAQQFPDLHSELNLSSLELGDSALYFCASSLAAGANNEQFFGPGTRLTVL.